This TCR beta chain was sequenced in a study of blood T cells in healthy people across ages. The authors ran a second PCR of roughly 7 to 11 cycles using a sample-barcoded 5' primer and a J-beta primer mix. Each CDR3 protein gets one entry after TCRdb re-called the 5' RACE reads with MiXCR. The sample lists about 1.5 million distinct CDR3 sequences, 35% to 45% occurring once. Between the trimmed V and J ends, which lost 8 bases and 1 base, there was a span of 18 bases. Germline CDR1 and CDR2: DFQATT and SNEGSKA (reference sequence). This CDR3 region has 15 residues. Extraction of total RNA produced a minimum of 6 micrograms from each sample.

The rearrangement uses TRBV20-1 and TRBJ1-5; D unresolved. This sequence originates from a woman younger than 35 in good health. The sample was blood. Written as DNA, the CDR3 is TGCAGTCTAGCCACCCCCGGAATGAGCAATCAGCCCCAGCATTTT. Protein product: CSLATPGMSNQPQHF.